This T cell receptor beta chain stems from a study of human T cells and chemical hapten exposure. This clonotype was found a few times. Trimming removed 4 bases from V and 1 base from J, with 14 bases in between. Germline V gives CDR1 SGHAT, CDR2 FQDESV (reference sequence). The CDR3 loop spans 15 amino acids. During construction of the library, unique molecular identifiers were attached to individual cDNA molecules for quantitative, reproducible TCR counting. TCRdb passed the RACE reads through MiXCR, listing each CDR3 protein once. The sample consists of approximately 81,000 distinct CDR3 sequences, 8.6% of them appearing once. Noted time point: healthy volunteer bleed at 6 weeks. Unseparated into fractions, whole blood served as the source from which total RNA was extracted.

V usage is TRBV11-1 and J usage is TRBJ2-7, with D perhaps matching TRBD1 (6 bases). What was sequenced was whole blood. The receptor was derived from a male donor in good health. Some clones in this sample may be carry-over from other donors' samples. This CDR3 is CASSSPGQKSYEQYF. The CDR3 DNA reads as TGTGCCAGCAGCTCGCCGGGACAAAAATCCTACGAGCAGTACTTC.